This TCR beta chain appears in the sequencing data of a study of cytomegalovirus exposure and HLA in healthy donors. Study outcomes and limitations: Most TCR sequences were rare, but some public TCRs occurred in many donors.

The CDR3 covers 15 residues. The V end was cut by 4 bases, the J end by 0 bases, with 13 bases between. From germline, CDR1 is GTSNPN and CDR2 SVGIG (reference sequence). In the case of this clone: Its specificity is unknown.

PCR involved 60 Vbeta and 13 Jbeta primers. Sequencing was performed with immunoSEQ multiplex PCR; in TCRdb, only in-frame clones are kept and a portion is missing. The sample shows 110,000 to 150,000 clones, less than 85% of them seen only once. The chain combines TRBV30 with TRBJ2-1, with D maybe TRBD2 (6 bases). The sequence derives from an older woman in good health and CMV-seropositive. Sequenced input: PBMCs. This CDR3 is CAWTRDSSSYNEQFF. In DNA, the CDR3 is TGTGCCTGGACCAGGGACTCTAGCTCCTACAATGAGCAGTTCTTC.